This TCR beta chain was obtained from a study of blood T cell repertoires in COVID-19. About the research overall: There were acute and convalescent COVID-19 samples, and they came from the United States, Italy and Spain. PBMCs, B-cell-depleted T cells, or T cells provided the cDNA or gDNA that made up the material.

Those who participated ranged in age from 18 to 89 years and resided in 20 to 30 US areas. Clinical history as reported by participants underpinned cohort assignment. The table lists this clone with a few counts. CDR1 and CDR2 (germline): LNHDA, SQIVND (reference sequence). The CDR3 contains 16 residues. The V and J ends lost 6 bases and 7 bases, in that order; junction bases with no gene match: 10. Data came from immunoSEQ multiplex PCR; TCRdb stores just in-frame clones and leaves some out. The sample has more than 250,000 clones, more than 70% seen once. The chain has TRBV19 and TRBJ1-6, with 9 positions matching TRBD1. Sequenced material: PBMCs or T cells enriched from blood (not recorded which). The clonotype originates from a woman aged 30 to 39 who had recovered from COVID-19. This chain's CDR3 is CASRIGDRADNSPLHF. CDR3 bases: TGTGCCAGTAGAATCGGGGACAGGGCAGACAATTCACCCCTCCACTTT.